The clone carrying this TCR beta chain was detected only once. The sample is drawn from a study of blood T cell repertoires in COVID-19. Study information: T cells, B-cell-depleted T cells, or PBMCs supplied cDNA or gDNA.

The protocol was immunoSEQ multiplex PCR, while the TCRdb copy is restricted to in-frame clones and leaves out a portion. In the table there are approximately 390,000 clones, 90% of which are singletons. This CDR3 comprises 15 residues. With V trimmed by 0 bases and J by 7 bases, 7 bases remained unmatched. Germline V gene sequence: CDR1 LGHNA, CDR2 YSLEER. This clonotype was obtained from a man between 18 and 29 years old with active or convalescent COVID-19. Sequencing was done on a sample of peripheral blood. V and J are TRBV4-3 and TRBJ1-2; 8 bases match TRBD1. The CDR3 protein is CASSQDGQGAGGYTF. DNA for the CDR3: TGCGCCAGCAGCCAAGATGGGCAGGGGGCAGGTGGCTACACCTTC.